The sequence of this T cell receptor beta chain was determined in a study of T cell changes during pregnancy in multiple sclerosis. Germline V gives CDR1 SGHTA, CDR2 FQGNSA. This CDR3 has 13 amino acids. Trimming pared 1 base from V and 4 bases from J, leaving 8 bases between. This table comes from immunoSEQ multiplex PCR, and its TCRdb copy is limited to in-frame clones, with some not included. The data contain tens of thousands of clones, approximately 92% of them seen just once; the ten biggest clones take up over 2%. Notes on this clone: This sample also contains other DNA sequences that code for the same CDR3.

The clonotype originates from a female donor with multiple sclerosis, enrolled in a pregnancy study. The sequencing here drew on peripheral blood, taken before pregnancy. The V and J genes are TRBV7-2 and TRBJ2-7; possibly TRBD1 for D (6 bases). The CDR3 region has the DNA TGTGCCAGCAGCTTAGGGGGGCATTACGAGCAGTACTTC. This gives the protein CASSLGGHYEQYF.